The T cell receptor beta chain under discussion was sequenced for a study of shared clonotypes between healthy human individuals. Libraries were prepared by immunoSEQ multiplex PCR; TCRdb keeps only in-frame clonotypes and omits some of them. This table holds about 1.5 million clones, approximately 97% found once. Study findings and constraints: Specimens sampled were limited to blood, with tissue repertoires likely differing.

About this clone: The antigen remains unidentified.

The CDR3 is 14 amino acids. The J segment lost 9 bases and the V segment lost 7 bases, leaving 13 bases of the junction unmatched. The germline gives CDR1 SQVTM, CDR2 ANQGSEA. There were only Caucasian adults among the donors, and all lived in Nashville, Tennessee. J is TRBJ2-1 and V is TRBV29-1, with 9 bases identical to TRBD2. Sequenced input: naive CD4+ T cells sorted from blood. Subset meaning: CD45RA+ positively selected. The clonotype comes from a man aged 30 to 45 in good health. The CDR3 nucleotides are TGCAGCGCCGAGGGGGCTAGCGGGATTTCTGAGCAGTTCTTC. This codes for CSAEGASGISEQFF.